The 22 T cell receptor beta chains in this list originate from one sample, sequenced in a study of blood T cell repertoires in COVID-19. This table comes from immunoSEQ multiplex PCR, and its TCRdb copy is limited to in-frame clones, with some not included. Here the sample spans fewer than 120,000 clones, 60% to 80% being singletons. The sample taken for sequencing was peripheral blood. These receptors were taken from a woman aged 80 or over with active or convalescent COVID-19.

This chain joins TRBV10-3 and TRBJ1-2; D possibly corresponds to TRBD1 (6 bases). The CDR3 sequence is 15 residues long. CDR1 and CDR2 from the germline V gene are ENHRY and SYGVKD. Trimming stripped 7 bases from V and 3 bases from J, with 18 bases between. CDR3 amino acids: CAIKGGGAPDYGYTF. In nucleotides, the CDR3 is TGTGCCATCAAGGGGGGAGGGGCGCCGGACTATGGCTACACCTTC.

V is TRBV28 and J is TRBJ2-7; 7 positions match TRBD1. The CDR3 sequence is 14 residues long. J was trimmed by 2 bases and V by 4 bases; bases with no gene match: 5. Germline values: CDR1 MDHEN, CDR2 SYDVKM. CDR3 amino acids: CASSSNRGAYEQYF. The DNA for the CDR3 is TGTGCCAGCAGTTCAAACAGGGGCGCCTACGAGCAGTACTTC.

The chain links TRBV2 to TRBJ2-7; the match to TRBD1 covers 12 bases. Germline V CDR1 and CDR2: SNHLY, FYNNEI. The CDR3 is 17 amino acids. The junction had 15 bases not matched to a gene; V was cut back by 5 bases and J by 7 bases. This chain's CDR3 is CASSLDNRDRGRWEQYF. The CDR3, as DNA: TGTGCCAGCAGTTTAGATAACCGGGACAGGGGGCGCTGGGAGCAGTACTTC.

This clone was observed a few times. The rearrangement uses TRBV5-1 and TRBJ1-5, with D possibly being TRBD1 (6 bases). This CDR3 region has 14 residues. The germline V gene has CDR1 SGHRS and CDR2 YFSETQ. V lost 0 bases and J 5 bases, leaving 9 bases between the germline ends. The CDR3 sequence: CASSLGAGDQPQHF. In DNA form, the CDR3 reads TGCGCCAGCAGCTTGGGGGCAGGGGATCAGCCCCAGCATTTT.

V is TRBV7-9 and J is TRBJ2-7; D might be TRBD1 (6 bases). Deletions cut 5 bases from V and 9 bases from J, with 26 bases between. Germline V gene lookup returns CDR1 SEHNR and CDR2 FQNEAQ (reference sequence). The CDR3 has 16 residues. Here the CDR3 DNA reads TGTGCCAGCAGCCCACTAAAGGGAAGGGGGAGTTTGGTGCAGTACTTC. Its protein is CASSPLKGRGSLVQYF. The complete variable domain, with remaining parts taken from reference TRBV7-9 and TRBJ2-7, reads DTGVSQNPRHKITKRGQNVTFRCDPISEHNRLYWYRQTLGQGPEFLTYFQNEAQLEKSRLLSDRFSAERPKGSFSTLEIQRTEQGDSAMYLCASSPLKGRGSLVQYFGPGTRLTVT.

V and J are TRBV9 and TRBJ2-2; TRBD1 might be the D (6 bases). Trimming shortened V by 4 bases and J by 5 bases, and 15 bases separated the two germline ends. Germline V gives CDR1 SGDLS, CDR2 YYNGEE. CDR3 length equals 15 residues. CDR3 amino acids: CASSPRRGSTGELFF. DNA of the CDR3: TGTGCCAGCAGCCCGCGCAGGGGCAGTACCGGGGAGCTGTTTTTT. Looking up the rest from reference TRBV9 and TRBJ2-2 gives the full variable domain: DSGVTQTPKHLITATGQRVTLRCSPRSGDLSVYWYQQSLDQGLQFLIQYYNGEERAKGNILERFSAQQFPDLHSELNLSSLELGDSALYFCASSPRRGSTGELFFGEGSRLTVL.

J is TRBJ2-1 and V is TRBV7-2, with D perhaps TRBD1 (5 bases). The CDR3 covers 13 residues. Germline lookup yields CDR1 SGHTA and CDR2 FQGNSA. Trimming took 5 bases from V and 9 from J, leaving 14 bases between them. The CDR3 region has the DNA TGTGCCAGCAGCCCCGATACAGGCAGTGAGCAGTTCTTC. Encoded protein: CASSPDTGSEQFF.

This chain's CDR3 is CAWRGINYEQYF. The CDR3 DNA follows: TGTGCCTGGAGGGGCATTAACTACGAGCAGTACTTC. The V and J genes are TRBV30 and TRBJ2-7; D not resolved. V lost 3 bases to trimming and J lost 3 bases, with 9 bases between them. CDR1 and CDR2 from the germline V gene are GTSNPN and SVGIG (reference sequence). This CDR3 comprises 12 residues.

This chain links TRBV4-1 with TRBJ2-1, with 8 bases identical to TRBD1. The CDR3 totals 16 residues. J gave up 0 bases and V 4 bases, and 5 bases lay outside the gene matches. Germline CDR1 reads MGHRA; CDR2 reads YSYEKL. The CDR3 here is CASSRSTGASYNEQFF. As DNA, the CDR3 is TGCGCCAGCAGCCGGTCGACAGGGGCCTCCTACAATGAGCAGTTCTTC.

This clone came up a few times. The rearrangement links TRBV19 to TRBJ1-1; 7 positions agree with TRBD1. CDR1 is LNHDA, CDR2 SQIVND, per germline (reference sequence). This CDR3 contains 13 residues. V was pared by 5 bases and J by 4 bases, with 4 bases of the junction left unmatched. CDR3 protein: CASSGRGFTEAFF. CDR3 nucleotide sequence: TGTGCCAGTAGTGGCAGGGGGTTCACTGAAGCTTTCTTT.

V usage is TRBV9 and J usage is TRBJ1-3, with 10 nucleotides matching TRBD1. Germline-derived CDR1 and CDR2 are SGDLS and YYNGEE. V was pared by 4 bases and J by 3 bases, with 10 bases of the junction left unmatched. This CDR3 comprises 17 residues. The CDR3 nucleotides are TGTGCCAGCAGCTTCCGTCCCGGGACAGGGGTTGGAAACACCATATATTTT. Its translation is CASSFRPGTGVGNTIYF. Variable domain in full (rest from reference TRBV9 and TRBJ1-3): DSGVTQTPKHLITATGQRVTLRCSPRSGDLSVYWYQQSLDQGLQFLIQYYNGEERAKGNILERFSAQQFPDLHSELNLSSLELGDSALYFCASSFRPGTGVGNTIYFGEGSWLTVV.

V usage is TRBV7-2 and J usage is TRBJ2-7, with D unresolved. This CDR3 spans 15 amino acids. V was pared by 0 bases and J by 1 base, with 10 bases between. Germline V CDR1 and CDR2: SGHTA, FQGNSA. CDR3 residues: CASSLANWQSYEQYF. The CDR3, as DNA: TGTGCCAGCAGCTTAGCCAATTGGCAGTCCTACGAGCAGTACTTC. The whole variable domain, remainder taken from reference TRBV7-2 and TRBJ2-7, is GAGVSQSPSNKVTEKGKDVELRCDPISGHTALYWYRQSLGQGLEFLIYFQGNSAPDKSGLPSDRFSAERTGGSVSTLTIQRTQQEDSAVYLCASSLANWQSYEQYFGPGTRLTVT.

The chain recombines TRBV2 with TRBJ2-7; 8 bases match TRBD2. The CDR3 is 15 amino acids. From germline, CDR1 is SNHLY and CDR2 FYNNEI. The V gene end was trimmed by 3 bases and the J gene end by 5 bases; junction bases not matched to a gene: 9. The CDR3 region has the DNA TGTGCCAGCAGTGACCTACGGAGAGCGGGAGACGAGCAGTACTTC. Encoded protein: CASSDLRRAGDEQYF.

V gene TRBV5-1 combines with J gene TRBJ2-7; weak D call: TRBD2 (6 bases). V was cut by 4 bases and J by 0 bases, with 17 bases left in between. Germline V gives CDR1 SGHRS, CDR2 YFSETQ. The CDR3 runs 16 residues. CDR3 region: CASSPPGGMGSYEQYF. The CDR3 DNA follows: TGCGCCAGCAGCCCCCCTGGCGGGATGGGCTCCTACGAGCAGTACTTC.

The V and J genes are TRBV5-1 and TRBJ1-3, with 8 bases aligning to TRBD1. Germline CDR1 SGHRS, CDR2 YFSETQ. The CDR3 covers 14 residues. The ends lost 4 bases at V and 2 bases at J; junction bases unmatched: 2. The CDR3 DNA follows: TGCGCCAGCAGCCCGGACAGGGCTGGAAACACCATATATTTT. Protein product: CASSPDRAGNTIYF.

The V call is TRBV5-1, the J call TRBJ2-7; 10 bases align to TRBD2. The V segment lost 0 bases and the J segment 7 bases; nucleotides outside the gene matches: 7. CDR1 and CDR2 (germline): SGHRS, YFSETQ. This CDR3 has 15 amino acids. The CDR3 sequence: CASSLEAGGRGEQYF. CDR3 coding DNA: TGCGCCAGCAGCTTGGAAGCGGGAGGGAGGGGGGAGCAGTACTTC.

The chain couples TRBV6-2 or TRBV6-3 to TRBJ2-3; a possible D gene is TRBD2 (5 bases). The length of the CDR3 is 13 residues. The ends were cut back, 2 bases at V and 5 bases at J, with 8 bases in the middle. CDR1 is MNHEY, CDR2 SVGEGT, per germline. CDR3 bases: TGTGCCAGCAGTTACCCGGAGGTAGATACGCAGTATTTT. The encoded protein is CASSYPEVDTQYF.

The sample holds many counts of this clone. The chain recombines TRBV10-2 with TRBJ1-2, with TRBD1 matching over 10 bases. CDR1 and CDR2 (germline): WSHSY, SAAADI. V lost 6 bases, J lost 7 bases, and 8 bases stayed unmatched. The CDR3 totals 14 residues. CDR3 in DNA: TGCGCCAGCAGCCCCGGGACAGGGGTCGGTGGCTACACCTTC. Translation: CASSPGTGVGGYTF.

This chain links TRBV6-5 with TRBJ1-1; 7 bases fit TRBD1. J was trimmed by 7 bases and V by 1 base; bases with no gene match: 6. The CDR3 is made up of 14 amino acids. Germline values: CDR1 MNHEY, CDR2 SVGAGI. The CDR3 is CASSYFRQGGEAFF. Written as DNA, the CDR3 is TGTGCCAGCAGTTACTTTCGACAGGGCGGTGAAGCTTTCTTT.

CDR3 region: CSASSWRERYEQYF. The CDR3 nucleotides read TGCAGTGCTAGTTCCTGGCGGGAGCGCTACGAGCAGTACTTC. The genes are TRBV20-1 and TRBJ2-7; 7 bases line up with TRBD2. The CDR3 has 14 amino acids. The germline gives CDR1 DFQATT, CDR2 SNEGSKA (reference sequence). The ends lost 3 bases at V and 3 bases at J; junction bases unmatched: 8.

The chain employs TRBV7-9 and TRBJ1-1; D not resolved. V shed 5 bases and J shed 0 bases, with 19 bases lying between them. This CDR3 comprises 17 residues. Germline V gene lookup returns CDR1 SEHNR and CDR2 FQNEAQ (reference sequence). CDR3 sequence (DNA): TGTGCCAGCAGCCCTAGTATCGGCCTTAAGATGAACACTGAAGCTTTCTTT. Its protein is CASSPSIGLKMNTEAFF.

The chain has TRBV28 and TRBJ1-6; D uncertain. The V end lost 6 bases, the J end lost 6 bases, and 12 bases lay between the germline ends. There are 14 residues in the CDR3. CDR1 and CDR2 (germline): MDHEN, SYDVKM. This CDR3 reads CASSRPEGNSPLHF. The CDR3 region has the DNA TGTGCCAGCAGCCGGCCCGAGGGTAATTCACCCCTCCACTTT.